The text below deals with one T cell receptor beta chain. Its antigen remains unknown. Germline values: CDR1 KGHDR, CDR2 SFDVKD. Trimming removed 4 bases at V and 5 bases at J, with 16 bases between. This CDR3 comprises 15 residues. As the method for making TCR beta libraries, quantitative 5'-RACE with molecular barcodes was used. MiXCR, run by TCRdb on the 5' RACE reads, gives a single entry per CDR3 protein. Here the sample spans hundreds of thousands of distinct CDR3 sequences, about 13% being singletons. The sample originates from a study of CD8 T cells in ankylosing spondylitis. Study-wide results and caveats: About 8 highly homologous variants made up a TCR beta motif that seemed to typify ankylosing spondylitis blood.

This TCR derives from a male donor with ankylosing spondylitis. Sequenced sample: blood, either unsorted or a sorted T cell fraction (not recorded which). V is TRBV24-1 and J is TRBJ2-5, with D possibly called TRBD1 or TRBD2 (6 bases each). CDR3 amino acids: CATSDPRGPGETQYF. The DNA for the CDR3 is TGTGCCACCAGTGACCCCCGGGGGCCTGGGGAGACCCAGTACTTC.